This TCR beta chain was recorded in a study of T cell repertoires in cytomegalovirus infection (dated by TCRdb to the late 2010s). Some background on the complete study: Donor HLA type was relevant to the analysis, because carriage of CMV infection together with the matching HLA type was indicated by public TCR beta signatures. What the research found in general, with its limitations: The ex vivo response was dominated by HLA-C-restricted CMV-specific TCR beta clonotypes, which also provided the single most frequent clonotype in two of eight donors. Carriers of CMV infection plus the relevant HLA type were discriminated by the cumulative frequency of public TCR beta family members in the study cohort and in an independent roughly 370-donor cohort.

This clonotype was recorded at least ten times. What antigen it recognizes has not been identified. Base qualities are missing; no much larger clone stands one base away. These reads were obtained on an Illumina HiSeq 1500. TCRdb redid the processing of the public reads, applying fastp at Q25 and MiXCR, and retained in-frame beta chains. Identical CDR3 protein sequences are pooled into one entry, listed with their most common genes and DNA. A total of under 800,000 distinct CDR3 sequences appear in this sample, less than 25% of them only once. The ten most abundant clones make up around 8% of the sample. Sequencing used CD8+ T cells from PBMCs. This sequence was found in a human donor in good health (CMV status not recorded). Some clones in this sample may be carry-over from other donors' samples.

DNA sequence: TGTGCCAGCACCCCGAGTCTAGACAGGGAAGGAGAGACCCAGTACTTC. Translation gives CASTPSLDREGETQYF. The chain links TRBV7-6 with TRBJ2-5; the central 7 bases match TRBD1. Including cysteine and phenylalanine, the CDR3 has 16 amino acids. CDR3 DNA is the only sequence kept; it has 48 bases, read in frame from the first base. Per the germline V gene, SGHVS is the CDR1 and FNYEAQ is the CDR2. Ends trimmed: V by 7 bases, J by 4 bases; bases unmatched to a gene: 15.